The 28 T cell receptor beta chains given below trace back to one sample, sequenced in a study of glioma-infiltrating T cells. Amplification of TCR alpha and beta CDR3 regions from RNA used iRepertoire nested multiplex PCR. TCRdb redid the calling of the multiplex PCR reads with MiXCR, one entry per CDR3 protein. The sample includes roughly 200,000 distinct CDR3 sequences, over 40% of them seen just once. The source material was glioma tissue, nonneoplastic brain tissue, or PBMCs (not recorded which). The receptors shown here come from a human donor with low-grade glioma or glioblastoma, undergoing nonglioma brain surgery, or in good health (not recorded which).

This clonotype occurred many times. The V call is TRBV28, the J call TRBJ2-7; 9 nucleotides align to TRBD1. The CDR3 spans 14 residues. The J segment lost 3 bases and the V segment lost 5 bases, leaving 5 bases of the junction unmatched. Germline V CDR1 and CDR2: MDHEN, SYDVKM. CDR3 sequence: CASSPGTGLYEQYF. CDR3 nucleotide sequence: TGTGCCAGCAGTCCCGGGACAGGGCTCTACGAGCAGTACTTC.

With regard to this clonotype: It may be a read error: a sequence one base away is much more abundant. The chain recombines TRBV20-1 with TRBJ2-5; D gene ambiguous. The CDR3 contains 13 residues. CDR1 is DFQATT, CDR2 SNEGSKA, per germline (reference sequence). The CDR3 nucleotides read TGCAGTGATAGAGATCCCCTTCGAGAGACCCAGTACTTC. It codes for CSDRDPLRETQYF.

With respect to this clonotype: Given a much more abundant clone one base away, this may be a read error. The chain recombines TRBV12-3 or TRBV12-4 with TRBJ1-1; no definite D call. The CDR3 has 13 residues. V was clipped by 4 bases and J by 6 bases, with 12 bases between them. The CDR3 DNA is TGTGCCAGCAGTTACTTTCAGACGGCTGAAGCTTTCTTT. As protein: CASSYFQTAEAFF.

As regards this clonotype: The germline gene is not matched at one end of the junction; a read error may be the cause. This rearrangement joins TRBV19 to TRBJ1-2; D uncertain. CDR3 length: 14 amino acids. Germline CDR1 LNHDA, CDR2 SQIVND (reference sequence). CDR3 in DNA: TGTGCCACTAGTATAGGACGGAATAACTATGGCTACACCTTC. It specifies CATSIGRNNYGYTF.

In regard to this clonotype: A much larger clone lies one base from this, so it may be a read error. This chain uses TRBV12-3 or TRBV12-4 with TRBJ1-5, with 7 bases matching TRBD1. V lost 8 bases, J lost 5 bases, and 3 bases stayed unmatched. The CDR3 loop spans 12 amino acids. CDR3 amino acids: CASGDSDQPQHF. As DNA, the CDR3 is TGTGCCAGCGGGGACAGCGATCAGCCCCAGCATTTT.

As for this clonotype: The final CDR3 position lacks the conserved phenylalanine or tryptophan, pointing to a likely read error. The chain uses TRBV4-2 and TRBJ2-5, with D uncertain. CDR1 is LGHNA, CDR2 YNFKEQ, per germline. CDR3 length: 14 residues. V was trimmed by 4 bases and J by 1 base, leaving 10 bases between them. This chain's CDR3 is CASSLDLSQETQYL. DNA of the CDR3: TGTGCCAGCAGCCTTGACCTTTCCCAAGAGACCCAGTACCTC.

To note about this clonotype: The CDR3 does not end in the conserved phenylalanine or tryptophan, so this is likely a read error. The J gene is TRBJ1-2, the V gene TRBV7-2; weak D call: TRBD1 (6 bases). Germline-derived CDR1 and CDR2 are SGHTA and FQGNSA. V was shortened by 3 bases and J by 6 bases, with 11 bases between the two germline ends. The CDR3 runs 13 residues. The CDR3 DNA is TGTGCCAGCAGCTTGCAGGGGTCAGATGGCTACACCTCC. Translated: CASSLQGSDGYTS.

A word on this clonotype: A read error may explain this, as a much larger clone is one base away. The rearrangement links TRBV7-2 to TRBJ2-2; 7 bases fit TRBD2. V lost 5 bases to trimming and J lost 4 bases; unmatched junction nucleotides: 7. The length of the CDR3 is 15 residues. Germline CDR1 is SGHTA and CDR2 is FQGNSA. As DNA, the CDR3 is TGTGCCAGCAGCAACAGCGGGACTGGCACCGGGGAGCTGTTTTTT. Encoded protein: CASSNSGTGTGELFF. The complete variable domain, with remaining parts taken from reference TRBV7-2 and TRBJ2-2, reads GAGVSQSPSNKVTEKGKDVELRCDPISGHTALYWYRQSLGQGLEFLIYFQGNSAPDKSGLPSDRFSAERTGGSVSTLTIQRTQQEDSAVYLCASSNSGTGTGELFFGEGSRLTVL.

This clonotype appeared many times. The chain is built from TRBV28 and TRBJ1-3; D gene ambiguous. Germline V gene lookup returns CDR1 MDHEN and CDR2 SYDVKM. CDR3 length: 16 amino acids. V was pared by 3 bases and J by 3 bases, with 15 bases between. CDR3 bases: TGTGCCAGCAGTTTCCTTGGATCGGCCCTTGGAAACACCATATATTTT. Translating it yields CASSFLGSALGNTIYF.

As for this clonotype: Because it lacks the conserved phenylalanine or tryptophan at the end, this CDR3 is likely a read error. The DNA is omitted, as the CDR3 cannot be located on it reliably, and the CDR3 follows TCRdb's listing. The J gene is TRBJ1-5, the V gene TRBV25-1; TRBD1 reflects the table's D call only, with no check against the DNA. Per germline, CDR1 MGHDK and CDR2 SYGVNS. The CDR3 adds up to 15 amino acids, both ends counted. CDR3 region: CASSGNRGESQPQNL.

Points on this clonotype: This clone may be a read error of a much larger clone one base away. The CDR3 is CASRRRADTQYF. In nucleotides, the CDR3 is TGTGCCAGCAGGCGACGGGCAGATACGCAGTATTTT. The chain carries TRBV5-4 and TRBJ2-3; D unclear. With 5 bases removed from V and 4 bases from J, the gap between germline ends came to 8 bases. The CDR3 has 12 amino acids. CDR1 is SGHNT and CDR2 is YYREEE in the germline V gene (reference sequence).

On this clonotype: One end of the junction does not line up with germline, which may come from a read error. The rearrangement joins TRBV6-2 or TRBV6-3 to TRBJ1-5, with a possible D match to TRBD1 (5 bases). The CDR3 loop spans 16 amino acids. From germline, CDR1 is MNHEY and CDR2 SVGEGT. Here the CDR3 DNA reads TGTGCCAGCACTCCAGCAGGGACCATTAGCAAACAGCCCCAGCATTTT. This sequence encodes CASTPAGTISKQPQHF.

This clonotype was counted ten times or more. J is TRBJ2-3 and V is TRBV28; tentatively, D is TRBD2 (5 bases). Trimming cost V 3 bases and J 0 bases, with 13 bases left between them. The CDR3 extends over 16 amino acids. Germline V gene sequence: CDR1 MDHEN, CDR2 SYDVKM. The CDR3 DNA reads as TGTGCCAGCAGTTTCCTCCTAGCAGAGAGCACAGATACGCAGTATTTT. This encodes CASSFLLAESTDTQYF.

The table lists this clonotype with a count of one. A much larger clone lies one base from this, so it may be a read error. The chain is built from TRBV7-2 and TRBJ2-7, with TRBD2 as a possible D gene (5 bases). Trimming shortened V by 0 bases and J by 1 base, and 19 bases separated the two germline ends. The CDR3 length is 18 residues. CDR1 and CDR2 from the germline V gene are SGHTA and FQGNSA. Here the CDR3 reads CASSLAPSRSTISYEQYF. CDR3 in DNA: TGTGCCAGCAGCTTAGCCCCTAGCAGGAGTACTATTTCCTACGAGCAGTACTTC. Together with reference TRBV7-2 and TRBJ2-7, the CDR3 gives the full variable domain: GAGVSQSPSNKVTEKGKDVELRCDPISGHTALYWYRQSLGQGLEFLIYFQGNSAPDKSGLPSDRFSAERTGGSVSTLTIQRTQQEDSAVYLCASSLAPSRSTISYEQYFGPGTRLTVT.

This clonotype was recorded many times. The rearrangement links TRBV2 to TRBJ1-3; D not resolved. In germline, CDR1 is SNHLY, CDR2 FYNNEI. The CDR3 consists of 13 residues. Trimming took off 6 bases at V and 8 bases at J, with 14 bases between the two ends. The CDR3 loop reads CASRPGPGDTIYF. In DNA, the CDR3 is TGTGCCAGCAGACCGGGTCCAGGAGACACCATATATTTT.

The chain uses TRBV29-1 and TRBJ2-7, with TRBD1 identical over 7 bases. This CDR3 is 12 amino acids long. Germline trimming cut 7 bases from V and 2 bases from J; bases unmatched to any gene: 5. From germline, CDR1 is SQVTM and CDR2 ANQGSEA. The CDR3 region has the DNA TGCAGCGCCACGGACAGGACCTACGAGCAGTACTTC. It yields the protein CSATDRTYEQYF.

This clonotype has ten or more counts. The chain joins TRBV28 to TRBJ2-5; D might be TRBD1 (6 bases). CDR1 MDHEN and CDR2 SYDVKM come from the germline V gene. This CDR3 contains 13 residues. The V gene lost 6 bases and the J gene lost 3 bases, with 11 bases spanning the gap. The CDR3 bases are TGTGCCAGCAGACAGGGAGTCGAAGAGACCCAGTACTTC. It is translated as CASRQGVEETQYF.

Ten or more counts support this clonotype. J is TRBJ1-4 and V is TRBV20-1, with 9 bases fitting TRBD1. The V gene end was trimmed by 5 bases and the J gene end by 7 bases; junction bases not matched to a gene: 5. This CDR3 contains 13 residues. CDR1 is DFQATT, CDR2 SNEGSKA, per germline (reference sequence). CDR3 sequence (DNA): TGCAGTGCTCCCGGGACAGGGTCTGAAAAACTGTTTTTT. Amino acids: CSAPGTGSEKLFF.

There are many counts of this clonotype. This chain uses TRBV2 with TRBJ1-6; maybe TRBD1 (6 bases). V was trimmed by 4 bases and J by 4 bases, leaving 8 bases between them. Germline CDR1 and CDR2: SNHLY and FYNNEI. The CDR3 has 14 amino acids. The CDR3 here is CASSADSYNSPLHF. In DNA form, the CDR3 reads TGTGCCAGCAGTGCGGACAGTTATAATTCACCCCTCCACTTT.

This clonotype has only a few counts. The chain links TRBV3-1 to TRBJ2-7, with D perhaps matching TRBD1 (6 bases). The CDR3 consists of 15 residues. Trimming took 0 bases from V and 0 from J, leaving 9 bases between them. CDR1 is LGHDT, CDR2 YNNKEL, per germline (reference sequence). The CDR3 nucleotides are TGTGCCAGCAGCCAAGAAAGAGGGGGCTCCTACGAGCAGTACTTC. Protein sequence: CASSQERGGSYEQYF.

This clonotype was detected many times. The rearrangement links TRBV20-1 to TRBJ2-7; D may be TRBD1 (6 bases). V was shortened by 1 base and J by 1 base, with 8 bases between the two germline ends. CDR1 is DFQATT, CDR2 SNEGSKA, per germline (reference sequence). This CDR3 has 13 amino acids. The CDR3 nucleotides are TGCAGTGCTAGAGCTACAGGGTCCTACGAGCAGTACTTC. Translated: CSARATGSYEQYF.

Many counts were recorded for this clonotype. J is TRBJ2-7 and V is TRBV25-1; 9 nucleotides match TRBD1. This CDR3 contains 14 residues. Germline V lookup: CDR1 MGHDK, CDR2 SYGVNS. V lost 5 bases and J lost 3; bases outside the gene matches: 5. The CDR3 here is CASSRQGGYYEQYF. Written as DNA, the CDR3 is TGTGCCAGCAGTCGACAGGGGGGATACTACGAGCAGTACTTC.

Comment on this clonotype: The CDR3 does not end in the conserved phenylalanine or tryptophan, so this is likely a read error. The chain joins TRBV19 to TRBJ2-5; D is undetermined. The CDR3 covers 13 residues. From germline, CDR1 is LNHDA and CDR2 SQIVND (reference sequence). V shed 7 bases and J shed 2 bases, with 11 bases lying between them. DNA for the CDR3: TGTGCCAGTAAGACGGCTACGCAAGAGACCCAGTACCTC. Translated, it gives CASKTATQETQYL.

For this clonotype: Possible read error: a much larger clone is one base away. This chain uses TRBV6-2 or TRBV6-3 with TRBJ2-5; a possible D gene is TRBD2 (5 bases). The CDR3 is 15 amino acids. Germline assignment: CDR1 MNHEY and CDR2 SVGEGT. The V and J ends lost 5 bases and 1 base respectively, with 14 bases between them. CDR3 amino acids: CASSNRAGPQETQYF. CDR3 bases: TGTGCCAGCAGTAACCGTGCGGGTCCCCAAGAGACCCAGTACTTC.

This clonotype was picked up many times. V and J are TRBV28 and TRBJ1-2; 7 positions match TRBD1. The CDR3 length is 15 residues. V dropped 6 bases and J dropped 8; count of bases not matched to a gene: 15. Germline CDR1 and CDR2: MDHEN and SYDVKM. CDR3 DNA: TGTGCCAGCAGCCTATCCCTTGACAGGGTAAGGGGCTACACCTTC. This sequence encodes CASSLSLDRVRGYTF.

This clonotype was observed a handful of times. V usage is TRBV20-1 and J usage is TRBJ2-5, with 8 nucleotides matching TRBD1. The V gene end was trimmed by 0 bases and the J gene end by 0 bases; junction bases not matched to a gene: 6. Germline-derived CDR1 and CDR2 are DFQATT and SNEGSKA (reference sequence). The length of the CDR3 is 16 residues. The CDR3 reads CSARDWRQGNQETQYF. The CDR3 DNA sequence: TGCAGTGCTAGAGATTGGAGACAGGGGAACCAAGAGACCCAGTACTTC.

A few counts support this clonotype. CDR3 protein: CSVFSLVGSVETQYF. CDR3 in DNA: TGCAGCGTTTTCTCCCTCGTCGGGAGCGTGGAGACCCAGTACTTC. This chain joins TRBV29-1 and TRBJ2-5, with D tentatively TRBD2 (6 bases). Looked up from germline, CDR1 is SQVTM and CDR2 is ANQGSEA. CDR3 length: 15 amino acids. Trimming shortened V by 5 bases and J by 5 bases, and 21 bases separated the two germline ends.

This clonotype was recorded many times. The rearrangement uses TRBV28 and TRBJ1-5, with 9 bases aligning to TRBD1. The length of the CDR3 is 19 residues. V lost 5 bases, J lost 0 bases, and 14 bases stayed unmatched. The germline V gene encodes CDR1 MDHEN and CDR2 SYDVKM. CDR3 sequence: CASSPPDRGSVYSNQPQHF. For the CDR3, the DNA is TGTGCCAGCAGTCCCCCGGACAGGGGTTCGGTTTATAGCAATCAGCCCCAGCATTTT. Full variable domain (missing parts from reference TRBV28 and TRBJ1-5): DVKVTQSSRYLVKRTGEKVFLECVQDMDHENMFWYRQDPGLGLRLIYFSYDVKMKEKGDIPEGYSVSREKKERFSLILESASTNQTSMYLCASSPPDRGSVYSNQPQHFGDGTRLSIL.